These T cell receptor beta chains were read from a single sample in a study of blood T cell repertoires in COVID-19. Profiled with immunoSEQ multiplex PCR; TCRdb holds only in-frame clones, not every one. The sample has 130,000 to 150,000 clones; 81% are singletons. The sample taken for sequencing was peripheral blood. These receptor sequences come from a human donor in a cohort sampled during active COVID-19. The conserved cysteine and the conserved F or W are not part of the CDR3 here. Fields, in order: V gene, J gene, D gene, CDR3 protein. D genes are given only for firm matches.

TRBV18	TRBJ1-2	-	ASDTGTIYGYT
TRBV6-5	TRBJ2-7	TRBD1	ASWDRNSYEQY
TRBV27	TRBJ2-7	TRBD1	ASRKDRPPYEQY
TRBV9	TRBJ2-7	TRBD2	ASSISGGALEQY
TRBV6-2/TRBV6-3	TRBJ2-3	TRBD2	ASSLGTSGRASTDTQY
TRBV27	TRBJ2-7	-	ASSSIGYEQY
TRBV5-1	TRBJ2-7	-	ASSKTPGQGTSYEQY
TRBV5-6	TRBJ2-7	-	ASSLFNYEQY
TRBV6-5	TRBJ1-4	-	ASTRRGGWNEKLF
TRBV7-2	TRBJ2-1	-	ASSLELAGEQF
TRBV6-5	TRBJ1-2	TRBD1	ASNTLGQAGYT